The entry below describes one T cell receptor beta chain. Its antigen is as yet unknown. The data derive from a study of T cell responses to AZD1222 COVID-19 vaccine. Study-wide results and caveats: Baseline antibody screening turned up just a handful of seropositive AZD1222 recipients. Donors skewed white British and female; clonal diversity was possibly underestimated.

Data came from immunoSEQ multiplex PCR; TCRdb stores just in-frame clones and leaves some out. Of more than 100,000 clones listed, 90% to 95% are singletons. Trimming stripped 0 bases from V and 2 bases from J, with 6 bases between. Looked up from germline, CDR1 is SGHTA and CDR2 is FQGTGA. This CDR3 has 14 residues. The chain couples TRBV7-3 to TRBJ2-3; D is undetermined. Sequencing used peripheral blood, obtained on day 0 of AZD1222 vaccination. The clonotype originates from an adult in good health. The CDR3 bases are TGTGCCAGCAGCTTAACGGGAACCACAGATACGCAGTATTTT. Translation: CASSLTGTTDTQYF.